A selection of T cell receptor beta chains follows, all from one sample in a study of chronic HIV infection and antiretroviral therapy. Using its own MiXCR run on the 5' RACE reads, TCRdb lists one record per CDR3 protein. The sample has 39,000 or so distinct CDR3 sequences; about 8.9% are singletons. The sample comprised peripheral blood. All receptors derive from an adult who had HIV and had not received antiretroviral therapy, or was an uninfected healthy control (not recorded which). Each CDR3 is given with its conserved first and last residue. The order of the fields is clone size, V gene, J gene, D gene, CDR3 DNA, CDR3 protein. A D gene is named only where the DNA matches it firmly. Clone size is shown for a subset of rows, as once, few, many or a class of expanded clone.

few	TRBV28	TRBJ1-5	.	TGTGCCAGCAGTTTTACGGGTGTGAGAGGCCAGCCCCAGCATTTT	CASSFTGVRGQPQHF
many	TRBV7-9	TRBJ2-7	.	TGTGCCAGCAGCCCGGCGGTGGTAGCGGTATACGAGCAGTACTTC	CASSPAVVAVYEQYF
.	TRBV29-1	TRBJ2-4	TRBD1	TGCAGCGTTGAAGAGACAGGGGTTACCAAAAACATTCAGTACTTC	CSVEETGVTKNIQYF
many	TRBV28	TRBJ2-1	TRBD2	TGTGCCAGCAGCGGACTAGCGGGATTCTTTGAGCAGTTCTTC	CASSGLAGFFEQFF
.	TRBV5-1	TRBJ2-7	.	TGCGCCAGCAGCTTATACGGATACGAGCAGTACTTC	CASSLYGYEQYF
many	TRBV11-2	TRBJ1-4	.	TGTGCCAGCAGCCGGGACGGACTATATAATGAAAAACTGTTTTTT	CASSRDGLYNEKLFF
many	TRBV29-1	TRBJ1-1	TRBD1	TGCAGCACCCGGGACAGGGGGCCGACTGAAGCTTTCTTT	CSTRDRGPTEAFF
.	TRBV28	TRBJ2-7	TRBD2	TGTGCCAGCAGTTTAGCGGCTAGCGGTTCTAGGGAGCAGTACTTC	CASSLAASGSREQYF
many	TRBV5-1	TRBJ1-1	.	TGCGCCAGCAGCTGGGGGGGTAGTACTGAAGCTTTCTTT	CASSWGGSTEAFF
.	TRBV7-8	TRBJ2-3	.	TGTGCCAGCAGCTCTCCCCGGGACAGCACAGATACGCAGTATTTT	CASSSPRDSTDTQYF
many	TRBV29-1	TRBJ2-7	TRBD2	TGCAGCGCCCGGGAGGGAGGCGAGCAGTACTTC	CSAREGGEQYF
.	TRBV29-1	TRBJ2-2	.	TGCAGCGGATACAGTAACACCGGGGAGCTGTTTTTT	CSGYSNTGELFF
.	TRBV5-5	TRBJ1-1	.	TGTGCCAGCAGCTTGGCCACCCGCGAGGCTGAAGCTTTCTTT	CASSLATREAEAFF
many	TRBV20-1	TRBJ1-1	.	TGCAGTGCTAGAGATTCGGAAGGAGGGGCAGGGCAGGTCACTTTCTTT	CSARDSEGGAGQVTFF
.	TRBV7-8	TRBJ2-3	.	TGTGCCAGCAGCTTAGGGGGGAGAGATACGCAGTATTTT	CASSLGGRDTQYF
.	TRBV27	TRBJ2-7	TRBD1	TGTGCCAGCAGCCCGACAGGGGACTACGAGCAGTACTTC	CASSPTGDYEQYF
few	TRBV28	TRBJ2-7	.	TGTGCCAGCAGTTTACCTGGGGACCCCTACGAGCAGTACTTC	CASSLPGDPYEQYF